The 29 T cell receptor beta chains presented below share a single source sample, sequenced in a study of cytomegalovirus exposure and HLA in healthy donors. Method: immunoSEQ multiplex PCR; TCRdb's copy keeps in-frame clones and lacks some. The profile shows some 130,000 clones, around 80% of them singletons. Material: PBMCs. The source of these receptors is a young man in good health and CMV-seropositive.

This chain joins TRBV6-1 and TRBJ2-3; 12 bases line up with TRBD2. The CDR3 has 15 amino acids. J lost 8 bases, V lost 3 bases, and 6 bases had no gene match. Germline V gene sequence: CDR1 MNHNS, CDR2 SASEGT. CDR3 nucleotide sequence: TGTGCCAGCAGTGACGGGCTAGCGGGGGGGTCTACGCAGTATTTT. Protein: CASSDGLAGGSTQYF.

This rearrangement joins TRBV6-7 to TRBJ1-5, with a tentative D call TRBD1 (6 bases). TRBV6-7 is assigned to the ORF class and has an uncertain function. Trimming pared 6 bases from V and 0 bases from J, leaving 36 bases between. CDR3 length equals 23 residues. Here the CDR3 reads CASRTNRDKEDIVSTGSNQPQHF. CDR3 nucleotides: TGTGCCAGCAGAACAAACAGGGACAAGGAGGATATAGTATCTACGGGTAGCAATCAGCCCCAGCATTTT.

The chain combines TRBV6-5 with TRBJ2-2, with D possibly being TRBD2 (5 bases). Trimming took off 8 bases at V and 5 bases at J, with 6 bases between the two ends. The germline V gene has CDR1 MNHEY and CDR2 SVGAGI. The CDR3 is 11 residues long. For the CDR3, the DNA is TGTGCCAGCGGCGGGACCGGGGAGCTGTTTTTT. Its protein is CASGGTGELFF.

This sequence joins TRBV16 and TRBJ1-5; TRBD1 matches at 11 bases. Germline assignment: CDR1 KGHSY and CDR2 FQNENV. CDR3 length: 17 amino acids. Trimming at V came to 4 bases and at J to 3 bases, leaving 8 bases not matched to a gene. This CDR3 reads CASSPWTGGEINQPQHF. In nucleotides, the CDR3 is TGTGCCAGCAGCCCTTGGACAGGGGGCGAGATCAATCAGCCCCAGCATTTT.

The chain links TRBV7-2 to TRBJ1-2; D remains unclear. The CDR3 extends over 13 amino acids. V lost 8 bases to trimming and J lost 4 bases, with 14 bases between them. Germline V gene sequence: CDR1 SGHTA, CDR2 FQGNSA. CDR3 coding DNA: TGTGCCAGCGTCTTACTTTACTTCTATGGCTACACCTTC. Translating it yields CASVLLYFYGYTF.

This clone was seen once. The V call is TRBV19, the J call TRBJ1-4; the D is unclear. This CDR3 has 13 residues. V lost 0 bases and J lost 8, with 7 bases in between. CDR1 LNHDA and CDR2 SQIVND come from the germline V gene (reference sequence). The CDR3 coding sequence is TGTGCCAGTAGTATAGATCTGGAGGAAAAACTGTTTTTT. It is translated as CASSIDLEEKLFF.

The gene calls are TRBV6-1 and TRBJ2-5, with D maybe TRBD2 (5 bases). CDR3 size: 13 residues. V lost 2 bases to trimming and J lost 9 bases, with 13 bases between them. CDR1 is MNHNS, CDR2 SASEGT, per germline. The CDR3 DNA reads TGTGCCAGCAGTGAAACTAGTTCGGTGCCCCAGTACTTC. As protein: CASSETSSVPQYF.

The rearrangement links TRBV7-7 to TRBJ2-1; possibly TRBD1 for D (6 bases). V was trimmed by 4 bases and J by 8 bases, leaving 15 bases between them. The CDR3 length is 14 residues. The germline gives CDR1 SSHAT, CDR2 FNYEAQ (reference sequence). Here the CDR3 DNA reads TGTGCCAGCAGCTACGGGGACAAGGGCTATGAGCAGTTCTTC. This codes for CASSYGDKGYEQFF.

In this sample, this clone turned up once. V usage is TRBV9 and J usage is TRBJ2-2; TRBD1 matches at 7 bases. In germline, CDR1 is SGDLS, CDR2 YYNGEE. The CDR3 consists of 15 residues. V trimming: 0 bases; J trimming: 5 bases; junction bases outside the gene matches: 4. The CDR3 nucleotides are TGTGCCAGCAGCGTAGAAACAGGGGCTACCGGGGAGCTGTTTTTT. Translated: CASSVETGATGELFF.

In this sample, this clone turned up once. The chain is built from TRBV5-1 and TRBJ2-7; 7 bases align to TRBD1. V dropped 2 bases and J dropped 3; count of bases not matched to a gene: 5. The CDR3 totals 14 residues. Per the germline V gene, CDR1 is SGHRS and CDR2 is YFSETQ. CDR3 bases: TGCGCCAGCAGCTTTAACAGGGGCGACTACGAGCAGTACTTC. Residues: CASSFNRGDYEQYF.

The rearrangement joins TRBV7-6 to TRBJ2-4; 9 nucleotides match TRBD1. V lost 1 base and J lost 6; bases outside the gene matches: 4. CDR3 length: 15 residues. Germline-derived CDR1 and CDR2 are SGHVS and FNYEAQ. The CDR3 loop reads CASSLDATGGNIQYF. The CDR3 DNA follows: TGTGCCAGCAGCTTAGACGCGACAGGGGGAAACATTCAGTACTTC.

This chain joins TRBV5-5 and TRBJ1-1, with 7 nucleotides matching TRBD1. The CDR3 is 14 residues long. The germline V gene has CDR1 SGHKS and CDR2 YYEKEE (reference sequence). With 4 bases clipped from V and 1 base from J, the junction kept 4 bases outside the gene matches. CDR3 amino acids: CASSGRTGNTEAFF. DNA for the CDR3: TGTGCCAGCAGCGGTAGGACAGGGAACACTGAAGCTTTCTTT.

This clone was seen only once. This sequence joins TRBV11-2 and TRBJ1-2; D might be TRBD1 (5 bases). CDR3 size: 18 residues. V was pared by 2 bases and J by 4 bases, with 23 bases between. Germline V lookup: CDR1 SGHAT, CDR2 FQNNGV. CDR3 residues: CASSLWVQGRDSSYGYTF. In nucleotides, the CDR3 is TGTGCCAGCAGCTTATGGGTCCAGGGCCGAGACAGCTCCTATGGCTACACCTTC. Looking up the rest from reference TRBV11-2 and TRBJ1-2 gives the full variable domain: EAGVAQSPRYKIIEKRQSVAFWCNPISGHATLYWYQQILGQGPKLLIQFQNNGVVDDSQLPKDRFSAERLKGVDSTLKIQPAKLEDSAVYLCASSLWVQGRDSSYGYTFGSGTRLTVV.

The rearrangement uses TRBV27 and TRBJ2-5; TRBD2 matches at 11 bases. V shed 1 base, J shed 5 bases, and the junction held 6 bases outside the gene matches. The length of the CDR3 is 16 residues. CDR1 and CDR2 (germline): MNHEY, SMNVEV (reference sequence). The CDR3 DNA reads TGTGCCAGCAGTTTATTTTTAGCGGGAGGGTACGAGACCCAGTACTTC. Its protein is CASSLFLAGGYETQYF.

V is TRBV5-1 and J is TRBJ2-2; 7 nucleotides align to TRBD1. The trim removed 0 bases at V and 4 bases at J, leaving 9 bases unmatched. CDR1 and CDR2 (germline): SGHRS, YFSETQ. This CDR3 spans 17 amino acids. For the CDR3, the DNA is TGCGCCAGCAGCTTGGTTCCTGCAGGGGGAGTCACCGGGGAGCTGTTTTTT. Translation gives CASSLVPAGGVTGELFF.

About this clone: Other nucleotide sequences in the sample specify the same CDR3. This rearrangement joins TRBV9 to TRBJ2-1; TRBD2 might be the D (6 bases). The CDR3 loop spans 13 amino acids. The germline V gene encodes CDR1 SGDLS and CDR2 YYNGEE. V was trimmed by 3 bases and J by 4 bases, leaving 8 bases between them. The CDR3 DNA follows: TGTGCCAGCAGCGGGGGACTTTACAATGAGCAGTTCTTC. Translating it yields CASSGGLYNEQFF.

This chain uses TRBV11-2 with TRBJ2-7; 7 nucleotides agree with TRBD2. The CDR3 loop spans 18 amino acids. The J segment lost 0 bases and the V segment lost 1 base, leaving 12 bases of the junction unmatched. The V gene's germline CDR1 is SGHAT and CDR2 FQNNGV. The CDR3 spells CASSLVEPSGRFSYEQYF. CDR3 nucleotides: TGTGCCAGCAGCTTAGTGGAACCTAGCGGTCGTTTCTCCTACGAGCAGTACTTC.

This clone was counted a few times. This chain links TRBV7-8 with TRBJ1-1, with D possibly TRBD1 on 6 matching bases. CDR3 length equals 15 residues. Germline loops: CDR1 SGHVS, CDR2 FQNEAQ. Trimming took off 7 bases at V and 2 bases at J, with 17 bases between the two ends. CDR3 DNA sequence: TGTGCCAGCACCCGGGTGGCAGGGGTTAACACTGAAGCTTTCTTT. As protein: CASTRVAGVNTEAFF. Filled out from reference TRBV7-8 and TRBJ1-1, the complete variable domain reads GAGVSQSPRYKVAKRGQDVALRCDPISGHVSLFWYQQALGQGPEFLTYFQNEAQLDKSGLPSDRFFAERPEGSVSTLKIQRTQQEDSAVYLCASTRVAGVNTEAFFGQGTRLTVV.

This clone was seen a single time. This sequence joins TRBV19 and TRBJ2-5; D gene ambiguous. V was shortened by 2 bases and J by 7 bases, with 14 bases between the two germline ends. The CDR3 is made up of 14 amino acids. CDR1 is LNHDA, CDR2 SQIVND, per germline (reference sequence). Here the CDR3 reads CASSIYKTAGTQYF. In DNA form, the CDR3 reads TGTGCCAGTAGTATATACAAGACCGCAGGGACCCAGTACTTC.

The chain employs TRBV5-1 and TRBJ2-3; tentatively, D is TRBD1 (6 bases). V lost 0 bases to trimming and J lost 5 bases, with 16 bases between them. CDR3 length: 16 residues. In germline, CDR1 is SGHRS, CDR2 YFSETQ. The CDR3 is CASSLGGLPHQDTQYF. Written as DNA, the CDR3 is TGCGCCAGCAGCTTGGGGGGGCTCCCTCATCAAGATACGCAGTATTTT.

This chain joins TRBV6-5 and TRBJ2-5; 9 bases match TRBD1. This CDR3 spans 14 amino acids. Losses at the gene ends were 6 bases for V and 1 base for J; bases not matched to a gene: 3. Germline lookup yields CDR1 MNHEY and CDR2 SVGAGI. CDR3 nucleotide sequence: TGTGCCAGCAGCCCACAGGGGGCCCAAGAGACCCAGTACTTC. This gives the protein CASSPQGAQETQYF.

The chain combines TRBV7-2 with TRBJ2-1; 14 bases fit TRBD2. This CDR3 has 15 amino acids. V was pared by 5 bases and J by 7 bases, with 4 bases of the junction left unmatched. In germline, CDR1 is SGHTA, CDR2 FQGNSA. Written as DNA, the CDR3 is TGTGCCAGCAGCCTGGGGACTAGCGGGAGTAATGAGCAGTTCTTC. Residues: CASSLGTSGSNEQFF.

The CDR3 DNA sequence: TGTGCCAGCTCACCAGAAGTGAGCGGGGAGCTGTTTTTT. It codes for CASSPEVSGELFF. The chain joins TRBV18 to TRBJ2-2; D remains ambiguous. Trimming took off 2 bases at V and 7 bases at J, with 8 bases between the two ends. The germline V gene encodes CDR1 KGHSH and CDR2 LQKENI. This CDR3 spans 13 amino acids.

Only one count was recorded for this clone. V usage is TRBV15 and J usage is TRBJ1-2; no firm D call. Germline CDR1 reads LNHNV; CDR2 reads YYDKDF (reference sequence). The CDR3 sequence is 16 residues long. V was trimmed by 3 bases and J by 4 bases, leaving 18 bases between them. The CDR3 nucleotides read TGTGCCACCAGCAGGGACGCCGGGGAAGCCATCTATGGCTACACCTTC. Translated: CATSRDAGEAIYGYTF.

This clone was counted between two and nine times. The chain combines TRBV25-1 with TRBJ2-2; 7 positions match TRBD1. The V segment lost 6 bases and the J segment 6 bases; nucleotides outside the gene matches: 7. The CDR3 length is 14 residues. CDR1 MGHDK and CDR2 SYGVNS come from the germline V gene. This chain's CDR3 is CASSLGGDPGELFF. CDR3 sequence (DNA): TGTGCCAGCAGCCTAGGGGGCGATCCCGGGGAGCTGTTTTTT.

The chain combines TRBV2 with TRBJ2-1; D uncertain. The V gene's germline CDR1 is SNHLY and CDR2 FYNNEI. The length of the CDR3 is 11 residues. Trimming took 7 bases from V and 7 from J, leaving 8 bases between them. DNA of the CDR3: TGTGCCAGCAATCCTTATAATGAGCAGTTCTTC. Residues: CASNPYNEQFF.

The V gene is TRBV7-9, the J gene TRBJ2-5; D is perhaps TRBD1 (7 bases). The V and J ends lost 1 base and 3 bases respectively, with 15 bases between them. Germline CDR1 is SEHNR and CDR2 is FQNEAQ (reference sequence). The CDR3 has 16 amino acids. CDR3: CASSLGRGPKEETQYF. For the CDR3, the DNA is TGTGCCAGCAGCTTAGGGAGGGGGCCTAAGGAAGAGACCCAGTACTTC.

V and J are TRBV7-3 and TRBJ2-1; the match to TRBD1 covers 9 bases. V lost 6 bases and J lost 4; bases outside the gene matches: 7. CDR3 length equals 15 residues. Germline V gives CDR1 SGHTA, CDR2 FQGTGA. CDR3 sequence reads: CASSSGQGLYNEQFF. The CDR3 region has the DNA TGTGCCAGCAGTTCGGGACAGGGCTTATACAATGAGCAGTTCTTC.

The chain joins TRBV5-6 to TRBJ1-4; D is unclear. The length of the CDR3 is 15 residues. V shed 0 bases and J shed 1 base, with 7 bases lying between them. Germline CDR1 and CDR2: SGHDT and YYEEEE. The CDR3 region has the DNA TGTGCCAGCAGCTTGGAGCGGGGAACTAATGAAAAACTGTTTTTT. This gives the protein CASSLERGTNEKLFF.